This T cell receptor beta chain was observed in a study of shared clonotypes between healthy human individuals (TCRdb year 2020). About the full investigation: A couple of women and a few men aged 18 to 49 years were included in the cohort. Blood TCR repertoires of a handful of healthy adults were deeply sequenced to estimate repertoire size and the extent of clonotype sharing between individuals. To increase sequencing depth and limit assay-specific biases, TCR repertoire library preparation and sequencing were carried out by different laboratories using diverse techniques. For each donor, three plates each were used for CD4 naive and CD4 memory, two plates were used for CD8 naive, and one plate was used for CD8 memory. Leukapheresis yielded between about 0.94 and 8.9 billion PBMCs per donor. The paper as a whole reports these results and caveats: Based on pairwise subsampling, the degree of clonotype sharing among donors was expected to be affected by sequencing depth. Sampling was restricted to blood, and TCR repertoires in tissue are likely to differ from TCR repertoires in blood. Because the study included a small number of donors, the genetic and exposure-history diversity represented was limited. Even with the large sequencing depth, rarefaction of the sorted-subset datasets indicated that sequencing was incomplete. Compared with non-shared clonotypes, clonotypes shared by all four sorted-subset donors had higher generation probabilities. Larger estimated clonotype richness was generally found for naive subsets than for memory subsets. When several donors were compared, the shared fraction of clonotypes was around 5% for naive CD4, approximately 3.3% for naive CD8, 2.3% for memory CD4, and roughly 0.43% for memory CD8.

Only a few counts were recorded for this clone. No cognate antigen has been identified for it. Per-base qualities were not stored, and no clone one base away is much larger. The donors were healthy, HIV-negative adults with no recently reported acute infections or vaccinations. All donors were Caucasian adults living in Nashville, Tennessee, USA. CD4+ T cells were enriched through magnetic negative selection, after which naive cells were positively selected on CD45RA and the remaining negative fraction served as the memory subset. After blood collection by leukapheresis, PBMCs were isolated using Ficoll-Histopaque density gradient centrifugation and then cryopreserved in the vapor phase of liquid nitrogen. Analytical flow cytometry was used to check the purity and quantity of every magnetically sorted T cell population. Genomic DNA was isolated from every sorted fraction and measured by UV absorbance on a Nanodrop 2000c.

Using the deep immunoSEQ assay, multiplex PCR amplified TCR CDR3 regions from genomic DNA. Genomic DNA extracted from each cell subset was distributed evenly over all wells of several immunoSEQ 96-well plates, and each plate served as one replicate. Each replicate PCR for sorted subsets received about 180 ng genomic DNA, equal to about 30,000 T cell genomes. Purified libraries were quantified with a Qubit 3.0 fluorometer, sized on a Bioanalyzer 2100, and re-quantified with the KAPA Library Quantification kit. Each immunoSEQ 96-well plate was sequenced on its own single-read 150-cycle Illumina NextSeq 550 flow cell. The authors processed their data as follows. Because the immunoSEQ output included only junctional sequences and no quality scores, the filtering could not be the same as the filtering used for full-length reads. To assign V/J genes and CDR3, sequences were annotated using PyIR, a Python wrapper for IgBLAST v1.9, with IMGT germline references. Reads were removed for weak V/J assignments (E-value above 1e-6), missing CDR3, stop codons, out-of-frame junctions, or ambiguous translated residues. V3J clonotypes were defined as sequences sharing the same inferred V gene, J gene, and CDR3 amino acid sequence. Percentage overlap between repertoires was computed as shared unique clonotypes divided by the size of the smaller repertoire. Three approaches were used to assess repertoire richness: RTK rarefaction, the Chao1 estimator, and Recon v2.1 estimates of unobserved clonotypes. For all TCRbeta clonotypes obtained by the gDNA method from a few donors, generation probabilities were computed with OLGA. The table was pulled from immuneACCESS by TCRdb, which kept in-frame rearrangements only. Such tables lose some clones; where checked, under half of the loss comes from unresolved V genes, and the rest has no known cause. V and J calls and clone size are as listed in that table; D and trimming were resolved from the DNA. Recorded for this sample are approximately 1.1 million clones; about 84% of them occurred a single time. In total, the top ten clones hold under 0.6% of the sample.

The germline V and J ends show losses of 8 bases and 3 bases respectively, and no gene match explains 5 bases of the junction. Reading the germline V gene gives CDR1 MDHEN and CDR2 SYDVKM. The CDR3, from cysteine to phenylalanine, totals 13 residues. The entry retains the CDR3 DNA only, 39 bases that are in frame from base 1. The sequence came from a man between 18 and 35 years old in good health. Some clones in this sample may be carry-over from other donors' samples. The rearrangement combines TRBV28 with TRBJ2-3; 7 middle bases align to TRBD2. Sequencing used memory CD4+ T cells from PBMCs. The cell subset or site label, as the study defines it: CD45RA-negative fraction. The DNA sequence is TGTGCCAGCCTGACAGCGGGAACAGATACGCAGTATTTT. It is translated as CASLTAGTDTQYF.